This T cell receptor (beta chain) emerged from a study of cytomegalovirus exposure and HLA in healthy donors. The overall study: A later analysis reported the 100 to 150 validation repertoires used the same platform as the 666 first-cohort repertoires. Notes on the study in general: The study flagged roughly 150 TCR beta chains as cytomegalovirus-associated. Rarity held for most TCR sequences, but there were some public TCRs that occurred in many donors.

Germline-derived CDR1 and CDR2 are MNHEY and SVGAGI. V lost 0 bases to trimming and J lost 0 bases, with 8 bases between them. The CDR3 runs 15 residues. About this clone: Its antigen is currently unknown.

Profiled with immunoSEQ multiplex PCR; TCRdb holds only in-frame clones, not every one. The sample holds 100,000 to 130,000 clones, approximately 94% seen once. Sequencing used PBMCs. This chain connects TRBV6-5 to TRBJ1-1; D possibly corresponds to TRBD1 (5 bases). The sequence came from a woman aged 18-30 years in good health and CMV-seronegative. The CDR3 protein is CASSYSGVVNTEAFF. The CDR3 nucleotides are TGTGCCAGCAGTTACTCAGGGGTCGTGAACACTGAAGCTTTCTTT.